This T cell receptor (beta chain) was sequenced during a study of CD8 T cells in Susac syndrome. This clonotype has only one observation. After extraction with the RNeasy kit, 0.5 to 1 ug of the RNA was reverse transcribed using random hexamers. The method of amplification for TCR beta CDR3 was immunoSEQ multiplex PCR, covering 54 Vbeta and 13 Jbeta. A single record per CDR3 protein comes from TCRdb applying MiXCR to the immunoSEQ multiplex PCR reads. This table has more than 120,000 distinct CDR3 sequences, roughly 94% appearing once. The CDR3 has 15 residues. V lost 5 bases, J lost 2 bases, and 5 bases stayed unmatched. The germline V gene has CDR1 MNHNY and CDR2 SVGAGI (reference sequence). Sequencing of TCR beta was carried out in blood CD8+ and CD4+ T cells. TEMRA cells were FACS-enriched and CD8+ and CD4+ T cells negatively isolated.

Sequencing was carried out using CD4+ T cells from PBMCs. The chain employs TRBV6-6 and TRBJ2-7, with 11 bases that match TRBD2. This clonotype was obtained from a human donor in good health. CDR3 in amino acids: CASSGRLAGTYEQYF. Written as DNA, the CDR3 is TGTGCCAGCAGTGGCCGACTAGCGGGGACCTACGAGCAGTACTTC.